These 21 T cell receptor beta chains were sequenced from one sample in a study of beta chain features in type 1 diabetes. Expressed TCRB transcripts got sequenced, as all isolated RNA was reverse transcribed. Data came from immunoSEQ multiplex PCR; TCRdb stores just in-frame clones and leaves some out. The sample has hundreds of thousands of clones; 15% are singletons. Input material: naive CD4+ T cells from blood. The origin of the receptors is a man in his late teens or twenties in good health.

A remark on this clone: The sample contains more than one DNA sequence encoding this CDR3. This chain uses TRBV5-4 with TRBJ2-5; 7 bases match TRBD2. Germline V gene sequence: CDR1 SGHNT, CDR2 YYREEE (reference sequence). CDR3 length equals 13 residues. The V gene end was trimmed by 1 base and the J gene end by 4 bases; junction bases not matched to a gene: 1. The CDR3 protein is CASSLTGGETQYF. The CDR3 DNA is TGTGCCAGCAGCTTGACGGGAGGAGAGACCCAGTACTTC.

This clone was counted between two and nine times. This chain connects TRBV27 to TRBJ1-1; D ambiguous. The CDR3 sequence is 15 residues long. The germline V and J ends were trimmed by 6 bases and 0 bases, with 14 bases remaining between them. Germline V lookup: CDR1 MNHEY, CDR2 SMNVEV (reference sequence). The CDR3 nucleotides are TGTGCCAGCAGCGGCTCGTGGGGAGTGAACACTGAAGCTTTCTTT. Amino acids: CASSGSWGVNTEAFF.

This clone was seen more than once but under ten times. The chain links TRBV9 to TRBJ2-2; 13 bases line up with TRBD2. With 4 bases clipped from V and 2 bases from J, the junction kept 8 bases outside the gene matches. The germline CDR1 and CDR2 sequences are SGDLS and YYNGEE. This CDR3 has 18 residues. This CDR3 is CASSPGLAGALNTGELFF. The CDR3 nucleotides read TGTGCCAGCAGCCCCGGACTAGCGGGGGCCTTAAACACCGGGGAGCTGTTTTTT.

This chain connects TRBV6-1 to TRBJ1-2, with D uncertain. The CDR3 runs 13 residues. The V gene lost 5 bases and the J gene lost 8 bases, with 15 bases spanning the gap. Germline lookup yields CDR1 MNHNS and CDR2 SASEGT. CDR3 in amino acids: CASSLKSYGGYTF. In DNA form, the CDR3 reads TGTGCCAGCAGTCTTAAAAGTTATGGAGGCTACACCTTC.

The CDR3 region is CASSLNVPGKNTEAFF. CDR3 coding DNA: TGTGCCAGCAGCTTAAACGTTCCGGGAAAGAACACTGAAGCTTTCTTT. J is TRBJ1-1 and V is TRBV7-8; D ambiguous. Germline values: CDR1 SGHVS, CDR2 FQNEAQ. Trimming stripped 2 bases from V and 1 base from J, with 14 bases between. The CDR3 totals 16 residues.

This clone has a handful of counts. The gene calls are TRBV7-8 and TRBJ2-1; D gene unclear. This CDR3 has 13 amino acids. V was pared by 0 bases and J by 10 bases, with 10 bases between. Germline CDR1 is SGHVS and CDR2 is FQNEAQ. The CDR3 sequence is CASSLAVGREQFF. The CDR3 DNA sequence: TGTGCCAGCAGCTTAGCAGTGGGCAGAGAGCAGTTCTTC.

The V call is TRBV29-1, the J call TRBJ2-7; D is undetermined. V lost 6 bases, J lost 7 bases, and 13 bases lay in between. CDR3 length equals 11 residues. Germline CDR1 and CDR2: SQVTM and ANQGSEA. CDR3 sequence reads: CSVKRGEEQYF. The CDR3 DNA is TGCAGCGTAAAAAGAGGTGAGGAGCAGTACTTC.

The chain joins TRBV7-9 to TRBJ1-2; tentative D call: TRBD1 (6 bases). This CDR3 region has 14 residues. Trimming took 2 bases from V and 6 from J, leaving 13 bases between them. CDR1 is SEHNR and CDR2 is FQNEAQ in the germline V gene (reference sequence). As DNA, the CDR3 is TGTGCCAGCAGCTTAACGAAGGACAGCGATGGCTACACCTTC. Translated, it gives CASSLTKDSDGYTF.

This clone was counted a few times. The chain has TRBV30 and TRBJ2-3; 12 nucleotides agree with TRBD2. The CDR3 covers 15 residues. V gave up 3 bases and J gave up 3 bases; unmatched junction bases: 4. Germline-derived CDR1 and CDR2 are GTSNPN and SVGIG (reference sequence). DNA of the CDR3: TGTGCCTGGAGCGCCGGGACTAGCGGGACAGATACGCAGTATTTT. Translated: CAWSAGTSGTDTQYF.

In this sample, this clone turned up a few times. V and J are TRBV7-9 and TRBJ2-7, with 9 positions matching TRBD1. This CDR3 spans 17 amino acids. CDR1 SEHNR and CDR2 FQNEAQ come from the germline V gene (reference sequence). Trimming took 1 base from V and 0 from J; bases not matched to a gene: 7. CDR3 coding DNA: TGTGCCAGCAGCTTAGGCCCCCGGGACAGGGTCTCCTACGAGCAGTACTTC. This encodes CASSLGPRDRVSYEQYF. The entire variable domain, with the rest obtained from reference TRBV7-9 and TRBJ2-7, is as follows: DTGVSQNPRHKITKRGQNVTFRCDPISEHNRLYWYRQTLGQGPEFLTYFQNEAQLEKSRLLSDRFSAERPKGSFSTLEIQRTEQGDSAMYLCASSLGPRDRVSYEQYFGPGTRLTVT.

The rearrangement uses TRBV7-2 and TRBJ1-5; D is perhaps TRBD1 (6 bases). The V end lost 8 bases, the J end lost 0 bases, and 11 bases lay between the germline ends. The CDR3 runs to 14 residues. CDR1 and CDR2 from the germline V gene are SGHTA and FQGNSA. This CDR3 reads CASQAGASNQPQHF. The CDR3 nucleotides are TGTGCCAGCCAGGCGGGGGCTAGCAATCAGCCCCAGCATTTT.

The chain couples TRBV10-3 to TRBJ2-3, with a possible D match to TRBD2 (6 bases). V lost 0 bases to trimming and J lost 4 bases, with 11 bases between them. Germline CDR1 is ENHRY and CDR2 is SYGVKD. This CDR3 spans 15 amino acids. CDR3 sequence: CAISESRGNPDTQYF. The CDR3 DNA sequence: TGTGCCATCAGTGAGTCGCGGGGTAATCCAGATACGCAGTATTTT.

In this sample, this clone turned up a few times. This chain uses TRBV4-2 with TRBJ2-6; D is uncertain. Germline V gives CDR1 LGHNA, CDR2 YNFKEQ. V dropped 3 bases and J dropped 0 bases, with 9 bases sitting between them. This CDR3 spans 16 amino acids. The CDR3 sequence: CASSQEYTSGANVLTF. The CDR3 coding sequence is TGTGCCAGCAGCCAGGAATATACCTCTGGGGCCAACGTCCTGACTTTC.

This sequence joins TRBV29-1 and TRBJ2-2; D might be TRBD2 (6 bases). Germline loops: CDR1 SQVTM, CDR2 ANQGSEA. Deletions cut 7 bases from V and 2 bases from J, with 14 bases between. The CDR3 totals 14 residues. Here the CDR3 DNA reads TGCAGCGCCCTTGGGACTTTAAACACCGGGGAGCTGTTTTTT. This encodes CSALGTLNTGELFF.

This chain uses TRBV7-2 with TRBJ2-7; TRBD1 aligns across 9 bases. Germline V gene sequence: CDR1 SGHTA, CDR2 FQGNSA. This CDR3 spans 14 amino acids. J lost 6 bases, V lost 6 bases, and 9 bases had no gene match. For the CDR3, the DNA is TGTGCCAGCAGACCCACGGGACAGGGTTCCGAGCAGTACTTC. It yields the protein CASRPTGQGSEQYF.

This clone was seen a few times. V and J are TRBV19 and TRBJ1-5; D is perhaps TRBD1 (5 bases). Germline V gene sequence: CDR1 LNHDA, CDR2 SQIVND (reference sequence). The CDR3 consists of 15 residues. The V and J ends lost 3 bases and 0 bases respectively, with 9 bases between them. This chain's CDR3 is CASSIAGISNQPQHF. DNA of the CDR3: TGTGCCAGTAGTATTGCAGGGATTAGCAATCAGCCCCAGCATTTT. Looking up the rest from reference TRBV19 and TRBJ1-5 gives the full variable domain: DGGITQSPKYLFRKEGQNVTLSCEQNLNHDAMYWYRQDPGQGLRLIYYSQIVNDFQKGDIAEGYSVSREKKESFPLTVTSAQKNPTAFYLCASSIAGISNQPQHFGDGTRLSIL.

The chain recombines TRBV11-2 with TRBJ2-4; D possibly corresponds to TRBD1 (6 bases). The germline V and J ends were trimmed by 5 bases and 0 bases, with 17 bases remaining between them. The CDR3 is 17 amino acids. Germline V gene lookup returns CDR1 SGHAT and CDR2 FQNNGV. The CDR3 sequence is CASSLLQGLLAKNIQYF. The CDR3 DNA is TGTGCCAGCAGCCTCCTACAGGGCCTACTAGCCAAAAACATTCAGTACTTC.

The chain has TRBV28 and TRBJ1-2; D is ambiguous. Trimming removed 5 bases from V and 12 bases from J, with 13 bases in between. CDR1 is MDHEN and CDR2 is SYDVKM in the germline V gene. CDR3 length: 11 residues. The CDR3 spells CASSPGAIHTF. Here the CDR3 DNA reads TGTGCCAGCAGTCCAGGCGCGATCCACACCTTC.

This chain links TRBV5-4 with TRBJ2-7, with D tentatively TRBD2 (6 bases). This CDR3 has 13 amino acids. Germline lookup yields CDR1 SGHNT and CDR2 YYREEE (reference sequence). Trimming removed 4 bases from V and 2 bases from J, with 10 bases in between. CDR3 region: CASSKGLPYEQYF. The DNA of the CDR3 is TGTGCCAGCAGCAAGGGACTTCCCTACGAGCAGTACTTC.

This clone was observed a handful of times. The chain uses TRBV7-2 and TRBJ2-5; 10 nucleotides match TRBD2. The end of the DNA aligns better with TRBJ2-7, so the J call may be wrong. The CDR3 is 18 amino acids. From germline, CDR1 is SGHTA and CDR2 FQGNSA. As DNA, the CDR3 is TGTGCCAGCAGCTTAGCGAGGCTAGCGGGGGCTAGCTCCTACGAGCAGTACTTC. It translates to CASSLARLAGASSYEQYF.

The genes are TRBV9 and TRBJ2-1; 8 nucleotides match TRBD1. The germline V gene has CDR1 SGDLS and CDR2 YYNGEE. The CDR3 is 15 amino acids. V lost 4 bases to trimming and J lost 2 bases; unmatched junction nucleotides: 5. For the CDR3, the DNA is TGTGCCAGCAGCCTGACAGGGGACACCTACAATGAGCAGTTCTTC. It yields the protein CASSLTGDTYNEQFF.